The 16 T cell receptor beta chains below were found in one sample sequenced in a study of cytomegalovirus exposure and HLA in healthy donors. Primers for the PCR totalled 60 Vbeta and 13 Jbeta. Using immunoSEQ multiplex PCR, the repertoire was profiled, and TCRdb retains in-frame clones only, with some absent. The sample consists of 180,000 or so clones, 9.5% of them appearing once. Sequenced sample: PBMCs. Every receptor here comes from a woman in her twenties or thirties in good health and CMV-seropositive.

This clone has only a few counts. This sequence joins TRBV12-5 and TRBJ2-2; D gene ambiguous. The CDR3 consists of 13 residues. Trimming took 9 bases from V and 0 from J, leaving 8 bases between them. Germline V lookup: CDR1 LGHNT, CDR2 FRNRAP. CDR3 DNA: TGTGCTAGCCGGTCCGCGAACACCGGGGAGCTGTTTTTT. Amino acids: CASRSANTGELFF. Together with reference TRBV12-5 and TRBJ2-2, the CDR3 gives the full variable domain: DARVTQTPRHKVTEMGQEVTMRCQPILGHNTVFWYRQTMMQGLELLAYFRNRAPLDDSGMPKDRFSAEMPDATLATLKIQPSEPRDSAVYFCASRSANTGELFFGEGSRLTVL.

The chain couples TRBV11-2 to TRBJ2-3; D unclear. The CDR3 covers 13 residues. The ends were cut back, 3 bases at V and 2 bases at J, with 6 bases in the middle. Per germline, CDR1 SGHAT and CDR2 FQNNGV. The CDR3, as DNA: TGTGCCAGCAGCTTCCACACCACAGATACGCAGTATTTT. This sequence encodes CASSFHTTDTQYF.

V and J are TRBV6-6 and TRBJ2-3; D remains ambiguous. The CDR3 loop spans 16 amino acids. CDR1 and CDR2 (germline): MNHNY, SVGAGI (reference sequence). V was pared by 0 bases and J by 2 bases, with 12 bases between. CDR3 protein: CASSYSRPLSTDTQYF. CDR3 nucleotide sequence: TGTGCCAGCAGTTACTCGAGGCCACTTTCCACAGATACGCAGTATTTT.

This clone was observed a handful of times. V gene TRBV30 combines with J gene TRBJ1-6; possible D gene TRBD1, 6 bases. Trimming removed 8 bases from V and 9 bases from J, with 17 bases in between. CDR1 is GTSNPN, CDR2 SVGIG, per germline (reference sequence). The CDR3 has 13 residues. The DNA for the CDR3 is TGTGCCACAGGGTTCTCCCCTGGTTCACCCCTCCACTTT. Protein sequence: CATGFSPGSPLHF.

This clone was counted only a few times. The chain carries TRBV4-1 and TRBJ2-7; tentative D call: TRBD1 (5 bases). CDR1 MGHRA and CDR2 YSYEKL come from the germline V gene. This CDR3 region has 15 residues. With 2 bases removed from V and 3 bases from J, the gap between germline ends came to 14 bases. CDR3 nucleotide sequence: TGCGCCAGCAGCCAATTGGCCAGGACAATCTACGAGCAGTACTTC. Translation gives CASSQLARTIYEQYF.

This CDR3 is CAWSKSDRDNQPQHF. The CDR3, as DNA: TGTGCCTGGAGTAAGAGTGACAGGGACAATCAGCCCCAGCATTTT. The rearrangement links TRBV30 to TRBJ1-5; TRBD1 matches at 7 bases. CDR1 and CDR2 from the germline V gene are GTSNPN and SVGIG (reference sequence). This CDR3 region has 15 residues. After removal of 2 bases from V and 3 bases from J, the junction contained 7 bases not matched to a gene. Full variable domain (remainder filled in from reference TRBV30 and TRBJ1-5): SQTIHQWPATLVQPVGSPLSLECTVEGTSNPNLYWYRQAAGRGLQLLFYSVGIGQISSEVPQNLSASRPQDRQFILSSKKLLLSDSGFYLCAWSKSDRDNQPQHFGDGTRLSIL.

This clone has more than one count but fewer than ten. The chain combines TRBV27 with TRBJ2-1; 11 bases line up with TRBD2. The CDR3 loop spans 16 amino acids. Germline CDR1 MNHEY, CDR2 SMNVEV (reference sequence). V trimming: 2 bases; J trimming: 4 bases; junction bases outside the gene matches: 4. CDR3 protein: CASSLMGLAEYNEQFF. CDR3 DNA: TGTGCCAGCAGTTTAATGGGACTAGCGGAATACAATGAGCAGTTCTTC.

The gene calls are TRBV19 and TRBJ1-1; D possibly corresponds to TRBD1 (6 bases). This CDR3 contains 12 residues. The germline V gene encodes CDR1 LNHDA and CDR2 SQIVND (reference sequence). V was cut by 7 bases and J by 8 bases, with 14 bases left in between. As DNA, the CDR3 is TGTGCCAGTACGTGGGGGGGGCCGGAAGCTTTCTTT. Protein: CASTWGGPEAFF. Looking up the rest from reference TRBV19 and TRBJ1-1 gives the full variable domain: DGGITQSPKYLFRKEGQNVTLSCEQNLNHDAMYWYRQDPGQGLRLIYYSQIVNDFQKGDIAEGYSVSREKKESFPLTVTSAQKNPTAFYLCASTWGGPEAFFGQGTRLTVV.

This clone was picked up a small number of times. The genes are TRBV6-6 and TRBJ2-3; D remains ambiguous. Trimming took off 2 bases at V and 2 bases at J, with 5 bases between the two ends. This CDR3 is 13 amino acids long. The germline CDR1 and CDR2 sequences are MNHNY and SVGAGI (reference sequence). The CDR3 is CASSYTYTDTQYF. The CDR3 coding sequence is TGTGCCAGCAGTTACACCTACACAGATACGCAGTATTTT.

The V and J genes are TRBV28 and TRBJ2-7, with a possible D match to TRBD1 (6 bases). The CDR3 runs to 15 residues. Germline assignment: CDR1 MDHEN and CDR2 SYDVKM. Trimming pared 3 bases from V and 7 bases from J, leaving 19 bases between. The CDR3 DNA sequence: TGTGCCAGCAGTTTTGGGGGCGCTTCGTCGGGTGAGCAGTACTTC. Amino acids: CASSFGGASSGEQYF.

In the case of this clone: A read error may account for a junction end that differs from germline. V and J are TRBV29-1 and TRBJ2-5; the D gene is possibly TRBD2 (6 bases). The CDR3 is made up of 11 amino acids. Germline V gene data show CDR1 as SQVTM and CDR2 as ANQGSEA. CDR3 nucleotide sequence: TGCAGCGTCCCGACCGGGGGTACGATAAACTTC. Translated: CSVPTGGTINF.

For the CDR3, the DNA is TGTGCCAGCAGTACCTACCACGGGGAGCTGTTTTTT. Protein: CASSTYHGELFF. This sequence joins TRBV27 and TRBJ2-2; D is uncertain. V lost 5 bases, J lost 7 bases, and 8 bases lay in between. Germline V gene lookup returns CDR1 MNHEY and CDR2 SMNVEV (reference sequence). This CDR3 contains 12 residues.

This rearrangement joins TRBV2 to TRBJ2-2; D is perhaps TRBD1 (5 bases). The germline V gene has CDR1 SNHLY and CDR2 FYNNEI. V lost 2 bases to trimming and J lost 6 bases, with 13 bases between them. The CDR3 is made up of 15 amino acids. CDR3 DNA sequence: TGTGCCAGCAGTGAACAGGGCGCGGACGCCGGGGAGCTGTTTTTT. This translates into CASSEQGADAGELFF.

The CDR3 loop is CAAGGSGNTIYF. CDR3 bases: TGTGCCGCAGGGGGTTCTGGAAACACCATATATTTT. The rearrangement links TRBV6-6 to TRBJ1-3; 7 bases are a match to TRBD1. This CDR3 comprises 12 residues. V lost 11 bases to trimming and J lost 1 base; unmatched junction nucleotides: 2. Per the germline V gene, CDR1 is MNHNY and CDR2 is SVGAGI (reference sequence).

The chain employs TRBV14 and TRBJ2-7; TRBD2 is a possible D gene (5 bases). V lost 4 bases to trimming and J lost 2 bases, with 12 bases between them. The germline V gene has CDR1 SGHDN and CDR2 FVKESK. This CDR3 spans 14 amino acids. The CDR3 reads CASSLGLSTYEQYF. The CDR3 nucleotides read TGTGCCAGCAGCCTAGGACTCTCCACCTACGAGCAGTACTTC.

This clone was detected a few times. The chain joins TRBV2 to TRBJ2-1; 8 positions agree with TRBD2. The CDR3 consists of 13 residues. The trim removed 7 bases at V and 3 bases at J, leaving 2 bases unmatched. Germline CDR1 reads SNHLY; CDR2 reads FYNNEI. The CDR3 DNA is TGTGCCAGCACGGGGGGGGGCTACAATGAGCAGTTCTTC. It translates to CASTGGGYNEQFF.